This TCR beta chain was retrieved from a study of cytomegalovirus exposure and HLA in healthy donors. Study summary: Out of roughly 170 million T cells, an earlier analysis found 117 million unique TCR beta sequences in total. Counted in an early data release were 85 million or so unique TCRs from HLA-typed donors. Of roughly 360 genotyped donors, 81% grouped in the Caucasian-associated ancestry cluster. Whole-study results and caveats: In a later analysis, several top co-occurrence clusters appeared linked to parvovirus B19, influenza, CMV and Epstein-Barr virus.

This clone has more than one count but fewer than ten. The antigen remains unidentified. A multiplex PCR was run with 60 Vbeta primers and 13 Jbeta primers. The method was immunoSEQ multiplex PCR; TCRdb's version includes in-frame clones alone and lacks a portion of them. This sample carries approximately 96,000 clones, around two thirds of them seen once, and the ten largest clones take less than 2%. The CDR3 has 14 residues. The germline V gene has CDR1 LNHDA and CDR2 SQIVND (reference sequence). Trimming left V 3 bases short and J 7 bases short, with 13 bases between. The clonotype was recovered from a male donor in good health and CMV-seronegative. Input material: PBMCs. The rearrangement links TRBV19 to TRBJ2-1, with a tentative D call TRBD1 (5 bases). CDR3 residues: CASSMGLSGNEQFF. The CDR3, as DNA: TGTGCCAGTAGTATGGGTCTATCAGGGAATGAGCAGTTCTTC.